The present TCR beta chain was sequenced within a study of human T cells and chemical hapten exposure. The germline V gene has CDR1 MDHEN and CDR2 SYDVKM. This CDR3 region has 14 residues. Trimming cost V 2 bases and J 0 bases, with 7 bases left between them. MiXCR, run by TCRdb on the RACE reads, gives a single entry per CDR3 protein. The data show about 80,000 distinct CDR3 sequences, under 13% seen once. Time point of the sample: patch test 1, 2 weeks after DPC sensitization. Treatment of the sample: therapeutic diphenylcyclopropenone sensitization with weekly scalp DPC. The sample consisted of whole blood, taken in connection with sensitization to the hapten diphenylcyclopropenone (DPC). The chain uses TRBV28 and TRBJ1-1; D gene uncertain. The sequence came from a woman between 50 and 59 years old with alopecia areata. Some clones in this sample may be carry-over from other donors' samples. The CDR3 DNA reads TGTGCCAGCAGTTTAACCGACATGAACACTGAAGCTTTCTTT. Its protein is CASSLTDMNTEAFF.